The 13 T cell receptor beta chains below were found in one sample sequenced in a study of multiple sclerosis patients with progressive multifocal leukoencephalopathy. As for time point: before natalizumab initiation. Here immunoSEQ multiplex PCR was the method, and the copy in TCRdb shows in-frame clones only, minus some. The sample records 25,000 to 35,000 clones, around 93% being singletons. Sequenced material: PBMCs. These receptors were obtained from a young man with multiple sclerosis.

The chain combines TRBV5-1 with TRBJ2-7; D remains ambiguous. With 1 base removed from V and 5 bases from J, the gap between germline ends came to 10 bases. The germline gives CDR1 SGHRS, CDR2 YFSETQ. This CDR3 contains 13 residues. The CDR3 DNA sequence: TGCGCCAGCAGCTTGCATGGCGGAGACGAGCAGTACTTC. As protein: CASSLHGGDEQYF.

CDR3 DNA sequence: TGTGCCAGCAGCTCGGGTGACTCCTACGAGCAGTACTTC. Translating gives CASSSGDSYEQYF. V and J are TRBV7-9 and TRBJ2-7, with D uncertain. The CDR3 spans 13 residues. Looked up from germline, CDR1 is SEHNR and CDR2 is FQNEAQ (reference sequence). Deletions cut 4 bases from V and 0 bases from J, with 7 bases between.

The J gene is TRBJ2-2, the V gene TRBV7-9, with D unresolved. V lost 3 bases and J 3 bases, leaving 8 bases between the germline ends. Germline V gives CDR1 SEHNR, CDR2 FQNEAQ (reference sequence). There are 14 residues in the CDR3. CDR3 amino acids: CASSFPLYTGELFF. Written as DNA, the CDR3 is TGTGCCAGCAGCTTCCCCCTCTACACCGGGGAGCTGTTTTTT.

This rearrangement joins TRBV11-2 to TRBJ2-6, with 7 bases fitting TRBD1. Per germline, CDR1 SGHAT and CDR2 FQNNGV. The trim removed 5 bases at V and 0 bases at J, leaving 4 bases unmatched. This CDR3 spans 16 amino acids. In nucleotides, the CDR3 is TGTGCCAGCAGCGCTCGACAGGGCTCTGGGGCCAACGTCCTGACTTTC. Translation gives CASSARQGSGANVLTF.

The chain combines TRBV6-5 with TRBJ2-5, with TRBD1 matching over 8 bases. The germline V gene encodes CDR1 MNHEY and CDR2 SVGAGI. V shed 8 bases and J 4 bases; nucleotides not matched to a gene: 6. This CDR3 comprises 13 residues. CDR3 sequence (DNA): TGTGCCAGCCGGCAGGGGGCCCCAGAGACCCAGTACTTC. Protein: CASRQGAPETQYF.

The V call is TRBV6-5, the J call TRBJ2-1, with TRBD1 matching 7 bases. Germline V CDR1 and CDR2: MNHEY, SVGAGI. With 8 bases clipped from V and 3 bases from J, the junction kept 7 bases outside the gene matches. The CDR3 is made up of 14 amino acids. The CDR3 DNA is TGTGCCAGCGGAAGGGACAGAAACTACAATGAGCAGTTCTTC. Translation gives CASGRDRNYNEQFF.

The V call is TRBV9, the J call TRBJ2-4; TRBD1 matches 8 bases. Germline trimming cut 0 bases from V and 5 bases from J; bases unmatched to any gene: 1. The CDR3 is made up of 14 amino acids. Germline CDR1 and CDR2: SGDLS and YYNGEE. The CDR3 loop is CASSVGRGQNIQYF. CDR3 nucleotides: TGTGCCAGCAGCGTAGGCAGGGGGCAAAACATTCAGTACTTC.

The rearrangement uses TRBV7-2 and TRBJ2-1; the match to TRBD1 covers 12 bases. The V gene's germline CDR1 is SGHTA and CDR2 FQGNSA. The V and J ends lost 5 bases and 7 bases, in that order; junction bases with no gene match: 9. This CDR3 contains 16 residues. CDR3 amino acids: CASSPGTGGAGNEQFF. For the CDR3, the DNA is TGTGCCAGCAGCCCCGGGACAGGGGGCGCAGGAAATGAGCAGTTCTTC. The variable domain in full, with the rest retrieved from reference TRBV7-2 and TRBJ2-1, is GAGVSQSPSNKVTEKGKDVELRCDPISGHTALYWYRQSLGQGLEFLIYFQGNSAPDKSGLPSDRFSAERTGGSVSTLTIQRTQQEDSAVYLCASSPGTGGAGNEQFFGPGTRLTVL.

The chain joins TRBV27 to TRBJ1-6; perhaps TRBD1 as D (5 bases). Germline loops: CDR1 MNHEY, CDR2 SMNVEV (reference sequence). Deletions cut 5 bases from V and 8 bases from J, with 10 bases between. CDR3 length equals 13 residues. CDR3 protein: CASSATRDSPLHF. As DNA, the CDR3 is TGTGCCAGCAGTGCCACCAGGGATTCACCCCTCCACTTT.

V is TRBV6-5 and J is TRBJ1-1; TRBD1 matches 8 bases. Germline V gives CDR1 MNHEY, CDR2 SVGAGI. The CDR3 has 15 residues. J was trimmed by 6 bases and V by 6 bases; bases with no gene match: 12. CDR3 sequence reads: CASSRPSTGAPEAFF. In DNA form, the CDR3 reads TGTGCCAGCAGCCGACCGTCGACAGGGGCTCCTGAAGCTTTCTTT.

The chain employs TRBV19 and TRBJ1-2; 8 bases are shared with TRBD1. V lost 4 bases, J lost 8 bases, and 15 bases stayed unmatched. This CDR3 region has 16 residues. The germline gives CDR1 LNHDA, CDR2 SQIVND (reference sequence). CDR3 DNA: TGTGCCAGTAGTACCAAAACTCCGACAGGGGTTGGCGGCTACACCTTC. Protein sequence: CASSTKTPTGVGGYTF.

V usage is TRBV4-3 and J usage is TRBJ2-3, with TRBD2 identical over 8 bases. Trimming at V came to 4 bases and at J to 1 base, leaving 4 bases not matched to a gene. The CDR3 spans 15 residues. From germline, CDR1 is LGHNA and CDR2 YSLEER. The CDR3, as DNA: TGCGCCAGCAGCCCACTGACTAGCGGCACAGATACGCAGTATTTT. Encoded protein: CASSPLTSGTDTQYF.

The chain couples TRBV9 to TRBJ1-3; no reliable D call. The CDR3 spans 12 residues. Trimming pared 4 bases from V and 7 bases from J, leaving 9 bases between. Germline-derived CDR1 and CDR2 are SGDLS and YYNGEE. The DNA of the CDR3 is TGTGCCAGCAGCCCCCCGGGGAACACCATATATTTT. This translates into CASSPPGNTIYF.